The text below deals with one T cell receptor (beta chain). The data stem from a study of OX40 agonist ivuxolimab in advanced cancers. TCRdb's table, derived via immunoSEQ multiplex PCR, lists solely in-frame clones and lacks some. The sample lists 70,000 to 85,000 clones, about 90% seen once, with about 1.3% in the top ten. V lost 4 bases and J lost 3, with 10 bases in between. CDR1 is SGHRS and CDR2 is YFSETQ in the germline V gene. The CDR3 covers 13 residues. This receptor was obtained from an adult with an advanced solid tumor such as melanoma, head and neck, liver or kidney cancer. The chain employs TRBV5-1 and TRBJ1-1, with D possibly matching TRBD1 (6 bases). Sample: CD4+ or CD8+ T cells sorted from blood, taken in a trial of the OX40 agonist ivuxolimab. The CDR3 bases are TGCGCCAGCAGCCCGAGGGGGGACACTGAAGCTTTCTTT. Translating it yields CASSPRGDTEAFF.